Below, 23 T cell receptor beta chains from the same sample are listed, as sequenced in a study of blood T cells in healthy people across ages. A second PCR of about 7 to 12 cycles used a sample-barcoded 5' primer and a J-beta primer mix. TCRdb used MiXCR to reprocess the 5' RACE reads, holding one entry per CDR3 protein. Among some 1.1 million distinct CDR3 sequences, around two fifths were seen once, and the ten largest hold about an eighth. Input material: blood. Source of these receptors: a man between 18 and 35 years old in good health.

This chain uses TRBV6-2 or TRBV6-3 with TRBJ2-7; D perhaps matches TRBD1 (6 bases). This CDR3 region has 14 residues. Trimming removed 4 bases from V and 3 bases from J, with 13 bases in between. The germline V gene has CDR1 MNHEY and CDR2 SVGEGT. The CDR3 DNA reads TGTGCCAGCAGTTCGCCGGGACAACTCTACGAGCAGTACTTC. Encoded protein: CASSSPGQLYEQYF.

The sample holds a few counts of this clonotype. The V call is TRBV27, the J call TRBJ2-1; D is uncertain. Germline values: CDR1 MNHEY, CDR2 SMNVEV (reference sequence). The CDR3 has 15 residues. V was trimmed by 2 bases and J by 3 bases, leaving 11 bases between them. CDR3 sequence reads: CASSLGRRFYNEQFF. As DNA, the CDR3 is TGTGCCAGCAGTTTAGGCAGGAGATTCTACAATGAGCAGTTCTTC.

Concerning this clonotype: This may come from a read error, since a much larger clone is one base off. The J gene is TRBJ2-5, the V gene TRBV4-3; D remains ambiguous. The closer fit of TRBJ2-7 to the DNA end suggests the J call may be wrong. Germline CDR1 and CDR2: LGHNA and YSLEER. The CDR3 totals 16 residues. Written as DNA, the CDR3 is TGCGCCAGCAGCCAAGGTGTTACACCCCGGATCTACGAGCAGTACTTC. Amino acids: CASSQGVTPRIYEQYF.

In its sample, this clonotype was seen a few times. The gene calls are TRBV6-2 or TRBV6-3 and TRBJ2-3, with D perhaps TRBD2 (6 bases). Deletions cut 2 bases from V and 2 bases from J, with 14 bases between. The CDR3 sequence is 16 residues long. In germline, CDR1 is MNHEY, CDR2 SVGEGT. As DNA, the CDR3 is TGTGCCAGCAGTTACCGGACGGGGGATGTCACAGATACGCAGTATTTT. This translates into CASSYRTGDVTDTQYF.

The chain is built from TRBV4-1 and TRBJ1-5; 7 nucleotides match TRBD1. Germline V gives CDR1 MGHRA, CDR2 YSYEKL. With V trimmed by 2 bases and J by 3 bases, 4 bases remained unmatched. The CDR3 runs 15 residues. Here the CDR3 reads CASSQSGQANQPQHF. The CDR3 DNA is TGCGCCAGCAGCCAATCTGGACAGGCCAATCAGCCCCAGCATTTT.

V and J are TRBV6-6 and TRBJ2-3; TRBD1 might be the D (9 bases). CDR1 is MNHNY and CDR2 is SVGAGI in the germline V gene (reference sequence). V was pared by 11 bases and J by 0 bases, with 21 bases between. The CDR3 covers 16 residues. This CDR3 is CAGGSGGQGSTDTQYF. CDR3 sequence (DNA): TGTGCCGGGGGAAGCGGGGGACAGGGTAGCACAGATACGCAGTATTTT.

The chain is built from TRBV12-3 or TRBV12-4 and TRBJ2-5; weak D call: TRBD1 (6 bases). The CDR3 is 15 amino acids. V lost 0 bases, J lost 2 bases, and 10 bases lay in between. CDR3 residues: CASSLAGAPQETQYF. CDR3 sequence (DNA): TGTGCCAGCAGTTTAGCGGGGGCCCCTCAAGAGACCCAGTACTTC.

J is TRBJ2-7 and V is TRBV20-1, with unresolved D. Trimming stripped 3 bases from V and 3 bases from J, with 12 bases between. This CDR3 is 13 amino acids long. Germline CDR1 and CDR2: DFQATT and SNEGSKA (reference sequence). In nucleotides, the CDR3 is TGCAGTGCTAGTGTGTCCGACGGCTACGAGCAGTACTTC. The encoded protein is CSASVSDGYEQYF.

The chain recombines TRBV6-1 with TRBJ2-7; the D call may be TRBD1 or TRBD2 (5 bases each). Trimming pared 6 bases from V and 0 bases from J, leaving 21 bases between. From germline, CDR1 is MNHNS and CDR2 SASEGT. The CDR3 has 17 amino acids. CDR3 sequence: CASSRPQGPSTSYEQYF. The CDR3 nucleotides are TGTGCCAGCAGCCGCCCGCAGGGACCTTCCACCTCCTACGAGCAGTACTTC.

The chain employs TRBV3-1 and TRBJ2-3; 11 bases align to TRBD2. The CDR3 length is 18 residues. Germline V gives CDR1 LGHDT, CDR2 YNNKEL (reference sequence). V was clipped by 0 bases and J by 6 bases; unmatched bases: 11. CDR3 bases: TGTGCCAGCAGCCAAGATTTCCTAGCGGGGGGTCTATCGGATACGCAGTATTTT. It yields the protein CASSQDFLAGGLSDTQYF.

This clonotype has ten or more counts. The CDR3 DNA reads as TGCGCCAGCAGCCGGACGGTCTCCTACGAGCAGTACTTC. Its translation: CASSRTVSYEQYF. The chain couples TRBV4-1 to TRBJ2-7, with D unclear. Per the germline V gene, CDR1 is MGHRA and CDR2 is YSYEKL. CDR3 length equals 13 residues. Trimming removed 4 bases at V and 0 bases at J, with 7 bases between.

This chain connects TRBV20-1 to TRBJ2-3; 11 positions match TRBD2. V was clipped by 7 bases and J by 5 bases; unmatched bases: 17. The germline gives CDR1 DFQATT, CDR2 SNEGSKA (reference sequence). This CDR3 has 17 amino acids. CDR3 nucleotide sequence: TGCAGTGTTCCCGACAGAAGGACTAGCGGGTACATAGATACGCAGTATTTT. Protein product: CSVPDRRTSGYIDTQYF.

This clonotype has only a few counts. The chain recombines TRBV30 with TRBJ1-1, with a weak D call TRBD1 (6 bases). Germline V gives CDR1 GTSNPN, CDR2 SVGIG (reference sequence). The CDR3 contains 16 residues. Trimming left V 0 bases short and J 5 bases short, with 19 bases between. CDR3 loop: CAWSVIPGAPRTEAFF. CDR3 DNA sequence: TGTGCCTGGAGTGTAATCCCAGGGGCTCCGCGGACTGAAGCTTTCTTT. The whole variable domain, filled in from reference TRBV30 and TRBJ1-1, reads SQTIHQWPATLVQPVGSPLSLECTVEGTSNPNLYWYRQAAGRGLQLLFYSVGIGQISSEVPQNLSASRPQDRQFILSSKKLLLSDSGFYLCAWSVIPGAPRTEAFFGQGTRLTVV.

This clonotype was seen once. J is TRBJ1-2 and V is TRBV6-6; D gene unclear. CDR3 length equals 14 residues. The germline CDR1 and CDR2 sequences are MNHNY and SVGAGI (reference sequence). V was pared by 0 bases and J by 6 bases, with 11 bases between. The CDR3 protein is CASSYSLRPDGYTF. The CDR3 coding sequence is TGTGCCAGCAGTTACTCGCTCCGACCAGATGGCTACACCTTC.

V usage is TRBV27 and J usage is TRBJ1-1, with a possible D match to TRBD1 (5 bases). CDR3 length: 17 amino acids. Between the trimmed V and J ends, which lost 5 bases and 0 bases, there was a span of 19 bases. Germline V CDR1 and CDR2: MNHEY, SMNVEV (reference sequence). CDR3 loop: CASSTNLQGPLNTEAFF. The CDR3 DNA sequence: TGTGCCAGCAGTACCAATCTTCAGGGTCCTCTGAACACTGAAGCTTTCTTT.

The J gene is TRBJ2-1, the V gene TRBV11-2; D remains unclear. The CDR3 is made up of 16 amino acids. Between the trimmed V and J ends, which lost 5 bases and 3 bases, there was a span of 17 bases. Germline CDR1 and CDR2: SGHAT and FQNNGV. The CDR3 DNA reads TGTGCCAGCAGCCCCCGACCGACGTCCGGCTACAATGAGCAGTTCTTC. It yields the protein CASSPRPTSGYNEQFF. Supplemented by reference TRBV11-2 and TRBJ2-1, the full variable domain reads EAGVAQSPRYKIIEKRQSVAFWCNPISGHATLYWYQQILGQGPKLLIQFQNNGVVDDSQLPKDRFSAERLKGVDSTLKIQPAKLEDSAVYLCASSPRPTSGYNEQFFGPGTRLTVL.

The gene calls are TRBV14 and TRBJ2-3; D unresolved. Trimming shortened V by 0 bases and J by 9 bases, and 16 bases separated the two germline ends. Germline-derived CDR1 and CDR2 are SGHDN and FVKESK. The CDR3 length is 15 residues. The CDR3 here is CASSQEGIAQSTQYF. CDR3 in DNA: TGTGCCAGCAGCCAAGAAGGGATAGCACAGAGCACGCAGTATTTT.

A few counts support this clonotype. The junction does not match germline at one end; this may be a read error. The rearrangement uses TRBV29-1 and TRBJ2-7; 8 positions match TRBD1. The CDR3 runs 15 residues. Germline lookup yields CDR1 SQVTM and CDR2 ANQGSEA. CDR3 protein: CRVEDGRTGSFEQYF. The DNA for the CDR3 is TGCCGCGTTGAAGACGGAAGGACAGGGTCCTTCGAGCAGTACTTC.

This clonotype was found a few times. This chain uses TRBV6-1 with TRBJ2-2; 8 bases are shared with TRBD2. The CDR3 loop spans 13 amino acids. Per germline, CDR1 MNHNS and CDR2 SASEGT. V lost 6 bases to trimming and J lost 9 bases; unmatched junction nucleotides: 6. This chain's CDR3 is CASRGLAMRELFF. The CDR3 region has the DNA TGTGCCAGCAGAGGACTAGCCATGAGGGAGCTGTTTTTT.

This clonotype has only a few counts. The rearrangement joins TRBV10-3 to TRBJ2-7; the D gene could be TRBD1 or TRBD2 (6 bases each). Trimming cost V 0 bases and J 6 bases, with 18 bases left between them. This CDR3 is 16 amino acids long. Germline V gene sequence: CDR1 ENHRY, CDR2 SYGVKD. The DNA of the CDR3 is TGTGCCATCAGTGAGTCGAGGGGGGTGACAAGAGGCGAGCAGTACTTC. Its translation: CAISESRGVTRGEQYF.

This chain uses TRBV9 with TRBJ2-5; TRBD2 matches at 10 bases. The CDR3 covers 15 residues. Germline CDR1 SGDLS, CDR2 YYNGEE. V trimming: 3 bases; J trimming: 2 bases; junction bases outside the gene matches: 4. The CDR3 sequence: CASSERGGQQETQYF. CDR3 bases: TGTGCCAGCAGCGAGCGGGGGGGACAACAAGAGACCCAGTACTTC.

The J gene is TRBJ2-5, the V gene TRBV20-1, with 7 bases lining up with TRBD2. The J call may be mistaken, given a closer DNA end match to TRBJ2-7. The CDR3 length is 13 residues. Germline CDR1 reads DFQATT; CDR2 reads SNEGSKA (reference sequence). The CDR3 nucleotides are TGCAGTGCTAGATCCGGACTAGTGGACGAGCAGTACTTC. This encodes CSARSGLVDEQYF.

Note on this clonotype: Just one base apart from a much larger clone, this may be a read error. This chain uses TRBV20-1 with TRBJ2-3; 11 positions agree with TRBD2. The CDR3 is 14 residues long. J was trimmed by 3 bases and V by 3 bases; bases with no gene match: 2. Germline V gene sequence: CDR1 DFQATT, CDR2 SNEGSKA (reference sequence). The CDR3 sequence is CSARGLAETDTQYF. DNA of the CDR3: TGCAGTGCTAGGGGACTAGCGGAGACAGATACGCAGTATTTT.